Listed here are 10 T cell receptor beta chains from one sample, sequenced in a study of cytomegalovirus exposure and HLA in healthy donors. The PCR used 60 Vbeta and 13 Jbeta primers. The assay was immunoSEQ multiplex PCR, and TCRdb's table has in-frame clones only and misses some. The table records just over 150,000 clones, around 84% of them present only once. Sequencing was carried out using PBMCs. The receptors shown here come from a man between 18 and 35 years old in good health and CMV-seronegative.

The V and J genes are TRBV25-1 and TRBJ2-7, with TRBD2 as a possible D gene (6 bases). Germline V gene sequence: CDR1 MGHDK, CDR2 SYGVNS. Trimming took off 8 bases at V and 3 bases at J, with 8 bases between the two ends. The CDR3 contains 11 residues. CDR3 residues: CASGRDYEQYF. The CDR3 nucleotides read TGTGCCAGCGGGCGGGACTACGAGCAGTACTTC.

This clone was observed once. Here the CDR3 reads CASSVGQMARNEQFF. CDR3 DNA sequence: TGTGCCAGCAGCGTAGGACAGATGGCCCGCAATGAGCAGTTCTTC. The chain carries TRBV9 and TRBJ2-1; perhaps TRBD1 as D (5 bases). The CDR3 totals 15 residues. V was trimmed by 0 bases and J by 6 bases, leaving 13 bases between them. The V gene's germline CDR1 is SGDLS and CDR2 YYNGEE.

The J gene is TRBJ1-1, the V gene TRBV2; weak D call: TRBD1 (5 bases). This CDR3 comprises 12 residues. With 0 bases removed from V and 9 bases from J, the gap between germline ends came to 8 bases. In germline, CDR1 is SNHLY, CDR2 FYNNEI. CDR3 coding DNA: TGTGCCAGCAGTGAAGCCGGGGGACAAGCTTTCTTT. Its translation: CASSEAGGQAFF. The whole variable domain, remainder taken from reference TRBV2 and TRBJ1-1, is EPEVTQTPSHQVTQMGQEVILRCVPISNHLYFYWYRQILGQKVEFLVSFYNNEISEKSEIFDDQFSVERPDGSNFTLKIRSTKLEDSAMYFCASSEAGGQAFFGQGTRLTVV.

The sample holds a few counts of this clone. The V call is TRBV30, the J call TRBJ1-2; maybe TRBD1 (5 bases). Per germline, CDR1 GTSNPN and CDR2 SVGIG (reference sequence). The ends were cut back, 4 bases at V and 8 bases at J, with 17 bases in the middle. This CDR3 contains 13 residues. The CDR3 here is CAWTPRASLGYTF. The CDR3 region has the DNA TGTGCCTGGACCCCCAGGGCCAGCTTGGGCTACACCTTC.

The CDR3 loop reads CASQGGIYEQYF. The CDR3 DNA reads as TGTGCCAGCCAAGGGGGAATCTACGAGCAGTACTTC. The chain couples TRBV2 to TRBJ2-7; weak D call: TRBD1 (6 bases). V gave up 8 bases and J gave up 3 bases, with 11 bases separating them. Germline V gene sequence: CDR1 SNHLY, CDR2 FYNNEI. The CDR3 is 12 residues long.

J is TRBJ2-4 and V is TRBV2, with D possibly matching TRBD1 (6 bases). V lost 7 bases to trimming and J lost 0 bases, with 16 bases between them. The CDR3 is 16 residues long. Germline CDR1 reads SNHLY; CDR2 reads FYNNEI. In DNA, the CDR3 is TGTGCCAGCAATCCGGGACACCTGATAGCCAAAAACATTCAGTACTTC. Translated: CASNPGHLIAKNIQYF.

The chain couples TRBV18 to TRBJ1-6; D unresolved. V gave up 0 bases and J gave up 0 bases, with 3 bases separating them. From germline, CDR1 is KGHSH and CDR2 LQKENI. The CDR3 contains 15 residues. The CDR3 loop is CASSPPSSYNSPLHF. The CDR3 nucleotides are TGTGCCAGCTCACCACCGAGCTCCTATAATTCACCCCTCCACTTT.

In DNA, the CDR3 is TGCAGCGCACTTCTGCGGGGAACTGAAGCTTTCTTT. Translated, it gives CSALLRGTEAFF. The V call is TRBV29-1, the J call TRBJ1-1; D not certain. V was clipped by 7 bases and J by 5 bases, with 14 bases between them. Germline CDR1 reads SQVTM; CDR2 reads ANQGSEA. The CDR3 loop spans 12 amino acids.

The chain carries TRBV9 and TRBJ1-3; D remains ambiguous. Germline V lookup: CDR1 SGDLS, CDR2 YYNGEE. The CDR3 totals 17 residues. The V end was cut by 0 bases, the J end by 3 bases, with 16 bases between. CDR3 amino acids: CASSVEGGYGGGNTIYF. The CDR3 DNA sequence: TGTGCCAGCAGCGTAGAAGGTGGATACGGAGGTGGAAACACCATATATTTT.

The rearrangement joins TRBV6-5 to TRBJ1-1, with 9 positions matching TRBD1. The CDR3 runs to 12 residues. The germline V gene encodes CDR1 MNHEY and CDR2 SVGAGI. V shed 5 bases and J 6 bases; nucleotides not matched to a gene: 1. The CDR3 loop is CASSGTGPEAFF. The CDR3 DNA follows: TGTGCCAGCAGTGGGACAGGGCCTGAAGCTTTCTTT.